The sequence of this T cell receptor (beta chain) was determined in a study of regulatory T cells in long-lasting Graves disease. Study results and caveats: Relative to newly diagnosed Graves' patients, persistent ones had lower TCR diversity.

Germline V gene sequence: CDR1 SGHVS, CDR2 FQNEAQ. V was trimmed by 7 bases and J by 1 base, leaving 14 bases between them. The CDR3 spans 14 residues. In its sample, this clonotype was seen many times. The antigen remains undetermined. The TCR beta library used iRepertoire HTBI primers with Arm-PCR amplification of CDR3. Via MiXCR, TCRdb re-called the multiplex PCR reads, giving one row per CDR3 protein. The sample shows fewer than 650,000 distinct CDR3 sequences, more than 15% of them seen only once. Time point specified: newly diagnosed GD, antithyroid drugs for less than 3 months. There was RNA extracted from PBMCs, and the TCR library was made from it. Separately, the same data were catalogued under a study of T cells in Graves' hyperthyroidism and ophthalmopathy. That source adds: The study based diagnoses on clinical symptoms, serum thyroxine and TRAb, thyroid ultrasound and orbital computed tomography.

The clonotype was recovered from a man between 18 and 35 years old with Graves disease. The J gene is TRBJ2-7, the V gene TRBV7-8; D is perhaps TRBD1 (6 bases). Here the sequenced sample was peripheral blood mononuclear cells (PBMCs), taken at new diagnosis, from a patient treated with antithyroid drugs. The CDR3 region has the DNA TGTGCCAGCACCGGACGGCAGGGGTCCTACGAGCAGTACTTC. As protein: CASTGRQGSYEQYF.